This TCR beta chain came from a study of blood T cell repertoires in COVID-19. Study details: T cells, B-cell-depleted T cells, or PBMCs provided the cDNA or gDNA that served as material.

Measured with immunoSEQ multiplex PCR; TCRdb has only the in-frame clones, and not every one. This table holds about 330,000 clones, roughly 90% found once. The study recruited people aged 18 to 89 years across roughly 23 US areas. Clinical history reported by participants formed the basis on which cohorts were assigned. V lost 9 bases, J lost 0 bases, and 12 bases lay in between. The CDR3 sequence is 14 residues long. Germline CDR1 LNHDA, CDR2 SQIVND (reference sequence). This clone was recorded once. The sequencing sample was made of PBMCs or T cells enriched from blood (not recorded which). The rearrangement uses TRBV19 and TRBJ1-5, with D perhaps TRBD1 (5 bases). The receptor's source is a woman in her 30s who had recovered from COVID-19. CDR3 nucleotides: TGTGCCAGCGCAGGGATTTATAGCAATCAGCCCCAGCATTTT. It translates to CASAGIYSNQPQHF.